Listed below are T cell receptor beta chains from one sample, sequenced in a study of human thymus T cells. The protocol was immunoSEQ multiplex PCR, while the TCRdb copy is restricted to in-frame clones and leaves out a portion. The sample consists of 86,000 or so clones, about 96% of them appearing once. Sequenced: thymus tissue. The receptors stem from a boy younger than two with a congenital heart defect but otherwise immunologically healthy. The CDR3 runs from the conserved cysteine through the conserved F or W. The D gene is left open where the match is weak. The size of a clone is reported for some rows only, either as once, few or many, or as a class for expanded clones.

j_call v_call d_call clone_size cdr3_aa cdr3_nt
TRBJ1-1 TRBV14 - few CASSLGEWRPNTEAFF TGTGCCAGCAGCCTAGGTGAGTGGAGACCGAACACTGAAGCTTTCTTT
TRBJ1-5 TRBV11-2 - - CASSFDRTRNQPQHF TGTGCCAGCAGCTTTGATCGGACAAGAAATCAGCCCCAGCATTTT
TRBJ2-3 TRBV7-9 TRBD1 - CASSFARRQGADTQYF TGTGCCAGCAGCTTTGCCCGACGACAGGGGGCAGATACGCAGTATTTT
TRBJ2-1 TRBV10-3 - - CAISDSPWNNEQFF TGTGCCATCTCGGACTCGCCTTGGAACAATGAGCAGTTCTTC
TRBJ1-3 TRBV7-2 TRBD1 - CASSLLCEGQGSGNTIYF TGTGCCAGCAGCTTACTATGCGAGGGACAGGGGTCTGGAAACACCATATATTTT
TRBJ2-7 TRBV5-1 TRBD1 - CASSLAWDRGYEQYF TGCGCCAGCAGCTTGGCTTGGGACAGAGGCTACGAGCAGTACTTC
TRBJ1-3 TRBV19 - - CASSVLGSGNTIYF TGTGCCAGTAGTGTCTTGGGCTCTGGAAACACCATATATTTT
TRBJ2-7 TRBV4-1 - - CASSRRTIGGYEQYF TGCGCCAGCAGCCGACGTACGATTGGGGGCTACGAGCAGTACTTC
TRBJ1-5 TRBV27 - - CASSQGSYSNQPQHF TGTGCCAGCAGCCAAGGGTCGTATAGCAATCAGCCCCAGCATTTT
TRBJ2-3 TRBV5-6 - - CASSWLTLRTDTQYF TGTGCCAGCAGTTGGTTGACCCTGCGCACAGATACGCAGTATTTT
TRBJ2-1 TRBV29-1 - - CSVEARTISYNEQFF TGCAGCGTTGAAGCCAGGACGATATCCTACAATGAGCAGTTCTTC
TRBJ1-4 TRBV5-6 TRBD1 - CASSHDRERSTNEKLFF TGTGCCAGCAGCCACGACAGGGAAAGGTCGACTAATGAAAAACTGTTTTTT
TRBJ1-1 TRBV9 - - CASSPLGDLNTEAFF TGTGCCAGCAGCCCCTTGGGGGACCTGAACACTGAAGCTTTCTTT
TRBJ1-2 TRBV27 - - CASSLKPHKFGDYGYTF TGTGCCAGCAGTTTAAAGCCCCACAAATTCGGGGACTATGGCTACACCTTC
TRBJ2-7 TRBV10-1 TRBD2 few CASSEKGLAYDEQYF TGCGCCAGCAGTGAAAAGGGACTAGCGTACGACGAGCAGTACTTC
TRBJ1-6 TRBV27 - - CASSFNGDSPLHF TGTGCCAGCAGTTTCAATGGGGATTCACCCCTCCACTTT
TRBJ2-2 TRBV28 - - CASSPHRYRSTGELFF TGTGCCAGCAGTCCCCACCGATACAGGAGCACCGGGGAGCTGTTTTTT
TRBJ2-7 TRBV25-1 TRBD2 once CASSAGTSGRDYEQYF TGTGCCAGCAGTGCGGGGACTAGCGGGAGGGATTACGAGCAGTACTTC
TRBJ2-3 TRBV4-1 TRBD2 - CASSQDKATSGGPTDTQYF TGCGCCAGCAGCCAAGATAAGGCGACTAGCGGGGGCCCCACAGATACGCAGTATTTT
TRBJ1-3 TRBV14 - - CASSQVWGSSGNTIYF TGTGCCAGCAGCCAAGTATGGGGAAGCTCTGGAAACACCATATATTTT
TRBJ1-1 TRBV7-2 TRBD1 - CASSSRRSRDRDPEAFF TGTGCCAGCAGCTCCAGAAGGTCCCGGGACAGGGACCCTGAAGCTTTCTTT
TRBJ1-2 TRBV5-1 TRBD1 - CASHSWGQGHYGYTF TGCGCCAGCCACTCATGGGGACAGGGTCATTATGGCTACACCTTC
TRBJ1-2 TRBV7-2 - - CASSLGHSQWHYGYTF TGTGCCAGCAGCCTTGGACACTCCCAGTGGCACTATGGCTACACCTTC
TRBJ1-2 TRBV6-6 - - CASSYGGRNYGYTF TGTGCCAGCAGTTACGGGGGCCGGAACTATGGCTACACCTTC
TRBJ2-3 TRBV29-1 - - CSVENVSTDTQYF TGCAGCGTTGAGAACGTTAGCACAGATACGCAGTATTTT
TRBJ2-3 TRBV27 - - CASLPEGETIGDTQYF TGTGCCAGCCTTCCGGAGGGAGAAACTATCGGAGATACGCAGTATTTT
TRBJ2-5 TRBV19 - - CASSIRASRVSGTQYF TGTGCCAGTAGTATTAGGGCTAGCCGCGTTTCGGGGACCCAGTACTTC
TRBJ2-5 TRBV19 TRBD2 - CASSLGTLATHQETQYF TGTGCCAGTAGCCTCGGCACACTAGCGACTCACCAAGAGACCCAGTACTTC
TRBJ2-3 TRBV6-4 - - CASRDSESSTDTQYF TGTGCCAGCAGGGACAGCGAATCTAGCACAGATACGCAGTATTTT